Listed here are 16 T cell receptor beta chains from one sample, sequenced in a study of blood T cell repertoires in COVID-19 (dated by TCRdb to the early 2020s). Library prep was done by the immunoSEQ multiplex PCR assay. TCRdb limited this immuneACCESS table to in-frame rearrangements with V and J called. A share of clones is missing; checked studies link under half to unresolved V genes, and the rest is unexplained. The table for this sample lists 70,000 or so clones; roughly 86% of them were counted only once. The ten biggest clones cover 6% to 7% of the sample. The sample consisted of peripheral blood. These receptors all come from a woman aged 45-59 years with acute or convalescent COVID-19.

The chain has TRBV18 and TRBJ1-6; 7 bases agree with TRBD1. Germline V gives CDR1 KGHSH, CDR2 LQKENI. The trim removed 4 bases at V and 7 bases at J, leaving 10 bases unmatched. This CDR3 comprises 16 residues. The CDR3 DNA sequence: TGTGCCAGCTCACAGGGATCCGGGACAGTAAATTCACCCCTCCACTTT. Amino acid sequence: CASSQGSGTVNSPLHF. The full variable domain, rest sourced from reference TRBV18 and TRBJ1-6, is NAGVMQNPRHLVRRRGQEARLRCSPMKGHSHVYWYRQLPEEGLKFMVYLQKENIIDESGMPKERFSAEFPKEGPSILRIQQVVRGDSAAYFCASSQGSGTVNSPLHFGNGTRLTVT.

This chain joins TRBV2 and TRBJ2-7; the match to TRBD2 covers 11 bases. The V segment lost 5 bases and the J segment 6 bases; nucleotides outside the gene matches: 12. The CDR3 extends over 16 amino acids. Germline CDR1 reads SNHLY; CDR2 reads FYNNEI. The CDR3 loop reads CASSRLAGTVTGEQYF. As DNA, the CDR3 is TGTGCCAGCAGTAGACTAGCGGGGACGGTAACGGGCGAGCAGTACTTC.

The chain couples TRBV3-1 (or the pseudogene TRBV3-2) to TRBJ2-7, with 9 positions matching TRBD1. V dropped 6 bases and J dropped 5; count of bases not matched to a gene: 11. CDR1 is LGHDT, CDR2 YNNKEL, per germline (reference sequence). The CDR3 length is 15 residues. The CDR3: CASSDYPGQGDEQYF. Written as DNA, the CDR3 is TGTGCCAGCAGTGATTACCCGGGACAGGGTGACGAGCAGTACTTC.

This clone appeared a single time. The chain uses TRBV5-1 and TRBJ1-1; D is uncertain. Trimming stripped 4 bases from V and 5 bases from J, with 21 bases between. Germline CDR1 reads SGHRS; CDR2 reads YFSETQ. This CDR3 region has 16 residues. The CDR3 sequence: CASSILPGGIGTEAFF. The CDR3 DNA reads as TGCGCCAGCAGCATTTTACCGGGAGGGATAGGGACTGAAGCTTTCTTT.

The CDR3 loop is CAQTRQGGYEQYF. CDR3 coding DNA: TGTGCCCAAACTAGGCAGGGGGGTTACGAGCAGTACTTC. The rearrangement links TRBV2 to TRBJ2-7, with D possibly matching TRBD1 (7 bases). Germline-derived CDR1 and CDR2 are SNHLY and FYNNEI. CDR3 length: 13 amino acids. Trimming removed 11 bases at V and 4 bases at J, with 18 bases between.

The V call is TRBV5-1, the J call TRBJ2-1; 9 bases align to TRBD2. Germline CDR1 SGHRS, CDR2 YFSETQ. Trimming took 1 base from V and 0 from J; bases not matched to a gene: 8. There are 18 residues in the CDR3. The CDR3 DNA reads TGCGCCAGCAGCTTGTCGGCGGGAGGGCGAAGCTCCTACAATGAGCAGTTCTTC. Its protein product is CASSLSAGGRSSYNEQFF.

The J gene is TRBJ1-5, the V gene TRBV16, with 9 positions matching TRBD1. V gave up 3 bases and J gave up 6 bases; unmatched junction bases: 3. CDR1 is KGHSY, CDR2 FQNENV, per germline. The CDR3 runs to 14 residues. The CDR3 reads CASSQGQGGQPQHF. CDR3 coding DNA: TGTGCCAGCAGCCAGGGACAGGGCGGTCAGCCCCAGCATTTT.

This clone came up once. The rearrangement joins TRBV13 to TRBJ1-2, with D perhaps TRBD1 (5 bases). Germline V CDR1 and CDR2: PRHDT, FYEKMQ (reference sequence). V was trimmed by 6 bases and J by 5 bases, leaving 16 bases between them. CDR3 length: 14 amino acids. The CDR3 DNA sequence: TGTGCCAGCAGTCTCATTCAGGGAGGGTATGGCTACACCTTC. Translated: CASSLIQGGYGYTF.

This clone was recorded a few times. The chain has TRBV7-9 and TRBJ1-6, with unresolved D. The CDR3 has 14 residues. The germline V gene encodes CDR1 SEHNR and CDR2 FQNEAQ (reference sequence). The V end lost 1 base, the J end lost 11 bases, and 12 bases lay between the germline ends. CDR3 nucleotide sequence: TGTGCCAGCAGCTTAGAGAACCGCCGAGCACCCCTCCACTTT. This codes for CASSLENRRAPLHF.

The V gene is TRBV19, the J gene TRBJ2-1; 7 bases align to TRBD1. CDR3 length equals 14 residues. V was clipped by 7 bases and J by 2 bases; unmatched bases: 5. Per the germline V gene, CDR1 is LNHDA and CDR2 is SQIVND (reference sequence). CDR3 amino acids: CASTPQGTYNEQFF. The CDR3 DNA is TGTGCCAGTACCCCACAGGGGACCTACAATGAGCAGTTCTTC.

The V and J genes are TRBV15 and TRBJ1-5, with 9 bases that match TRBD1. In germline, CDR1 is LNHNV, CDR2 YYDKDF (reference sequence). CDR3 size: 16 residues. The V and J ends lost 3 bases and 4 bases, in that order; junction bases with no gene match: 7. CDR3 in DNA: TGTGCCACCAGCAGGGAACGACAGGGGGTAAATCAGCCCCAGCATTTT. Amino acids: CATSRERQGVNQPQHF.

This chain joins TRBV4-1 and TRBJ1-2, with TRBD1 identical over 8 bases. This CDR3 has 14 amino acids. Germline CDR1 reads MGHRA; CDR2 reads YSYEKL. V lost 4 bases to trimming and J lost 5 bases; unmatched junction nucleotides: 6. The CDR3 sequence is CASSPGQGSYGYTF. CDR3 in DNA: TGCGCCAGCAGCCCCGGACAGGGAAGTTATGGCTACACCTTC.

CDR3 residues: CASRLAGAGGVYEQYF. As DNA, the CDR3 is TGCGCCAGCCGTTTAGCGGGGGCGGGGGGCGTCTACGAGCAGTACTTC. V usage is TRBV5-1 and J usage is TRBJ2-7; 9 bases are a match to TRBD2. V shed 7 bases, J shed 3 bases, and the junction held 14 bases outside the gene matches. The CDR3 consists of 16 residues. The germline gives CDR1 SGHRS, CDR2 YFSETQ.

The V gene is TRBV12-3 or TRBV12-4, the J gene TRBJ1-2; D gene unclear. The ends were cut back, 6 bases at V and 6 bases at J, with 11 bases in the middle. The CDR3 covers 12 residues. The CDR3 bases are TGTGCCAGCAGCCCCGGGTATAATGGCTACACCTTC. Protein product: CASSPGYNGYTF.

The chain combines TRBV13 with TRBJ2-3; 7 bases agree with TRBD2. From germline, CDR1 is PRHDT and CDR2 FYEKMQ (reference sequence). The V and J ends lost 2 bases and 2 bases, in that order; junction bases with no gene match: 19. CDR3 size: 20 residues. The DNA of the CDR3 is TGTGCCAGCAGCTTATGGTATGCGGGGGAAACAACGATAATCACAGATACGCAGTATTTT. Translating gives CASSLWYAGETTIITDTQYF.

This chain connects TRBV4-2 to TRBJ2-5; 15 bases are shared with TRBD2. CDR3 length: 16 residues. Germline-derived CDR1 and CDR2 are LGHNA and YNFKEQ. V lost 6 bases to trimming and J lost 4 bases; unmatched junction nucleotides: 6. CDR3 sequence: CASRNGLAGGRETQYF. CDR3 nucleotides: TGTGCCAGCAGGAACGGACTAGCGGGGGGGCGAGAGACCCAGTACTTC.